This T cell receptor beta chain was identified during a study of blood T cell repertoires in COVID-19. As originally analysed: Using reference gene primer amplification, nucleated cell counts were estimated. Repertoires were generated with immunoSEQ multiplex PCR, while TCRdb's copy carries only in-frame clones and drops some. V, J and clone size were drawn from that table, and D and trimming were deduced from the DNA. The data show approximately 250,000 clones, about 91% seen once. Looked up from germline, CDR1 is LGHNA and CDR2 is YSLEER. V lost 0 bases and J lost 1, with 6 bases in between. The CDR3 sequence is 15 residues long.

The sequencing input was PBMCs or T cells enriched from blood (not recorded which). The rearrangement joins TRBV4-3 to TRBJ2-2; tentatively, D is TRBD1 (5 bases). This clonotype was sampled from a woman in her thirties or forties with acute COVID-19. This CDR3 reads CASSQDRVNTGELFF. Here the CDR3 DNA reads TGCGCCAGCAGCCAAGACAGGGTGAACACCGGGGAGCTGTTTTTT.